This T cell receptor (beta chain) was sequenced during a study of blood T cell repertoires in COVID-19. Study context: In each case, the material was cDNA or gDNA derived from T cells, B-cell-depleted T cells, or PBMCs.

J was trimmed by 4 bases and V by 8 bases; bases with no gene match: 9. This CDR3 has 14 amino acids. Germline V gives CDR1 SNHLY, CDR2 FYNNEI. Sequenced by immunoSEQ multiplex PCR; TCRdb stores in-frame clones only, minus some. The data hold about 160,000 clones, with roughly 84% observed a single time. The sequenced sample was peripheral blood. The sequence derives from a man aged 40-49 years with acute or convalescent COVID-19. The chain couples TRBV2 to TRBJ2-5, with 8 bases fitting TRBD1. The CDR3 DNA reads TGTGCCAGCTACTCCGGACAGGGTGGAGAGACCCAGTACTTC. Its translation is CASYSGQGGETQYF.